This passage covers 22 T cell receptor beta chains from one sample sequenced in a study of shared clonotypes between healthy human individuals. Assay: immunoSEQ multiplex PCR; the TCRdb copy retains only in-frame clones and omits some. The profile shows approximately 710,000 clones, less than 95% of them singletons. Specimen: memory CD8+ T cells from PBMCs. Subset noted: CD45RO+ cells pooled with CCR7-negative TemRA cells. The receptors shown here come from a man aged 18 to 35 in good health. Some clones in this sample may be carry-over from other donors' samples.

The chain links TRBV18 to TRBJ2-7; 9 bases line up with TRBD1. Germline CDR1 is KGHSH and CDR2 is LQKENI. The length of the CDR3 is 16 residues. V gave up 0 bases and J gave up 2 bases; unmatched junction bases: 5. CDR3: CASSPPVRTGAYEQYF. The CDR3 DNA is TGTGCCAGCTCACCACCCGTCAGGACAGGGGCCTACGAGCAGTACTTC.

Remarks on this clone: The sample carries other DNA sequences with the same CDR3. The chain couples TRBV28 to TRBJ2-2; D is possibly TRBD2 (6 bases). The germline V and J ends were trimmed by 1 base and 3 bases, with 6 bases remaining between them. Germline V gene sequence: CDR1 MDHEN, CDR2 SYDVKM. The CDR3 runs 14 residues. The chain's CDR3 is CASSLSGDTGELFF. The CDR3, as DNA: TGTGCCAGCAGTTTATCGGGAGACACCGGGGAGCTGTTTTTT.

The chain employs TRBV5-6 and TRBJ1-1; TRBD1 agrees at 7 bases. CDR1 is SGHDT and CDR2 is YYEEEE in the germline V gene. The CDR3 spans 13 residues. V dropped 4 bases and J dropped 4; count of bases not matched to a gene: 4. For the CDR3, the DNA is TGTGCCAGCAGCCAAGGGACAGCCACTGAAGCTTTCTTT. This translates into CASSQGTATEAFF.

J is TRBJ1-2 and V is TRBV19; D may be TRBD1 (6 bases). The germline CDR1 and CDR2 sequences are LNHDA and SQIVND (reference sequence). V was pared by 1 base and J by 7 bases, with 16 bases between. The CDR3 spans 15 residues. CDR3 DNA sequence: TGTGCCAGTAGTATAGCCCCCACAGGGACAAGTGGCTACACCTTC. Its protein is CASSIAPTGTSGYTF.

In this sample, this clone turned up a few times. The rearrangement uses TRBV7-2 and TRBJ1-5; D ambiguous. Germline assignment: CDR1 SGHTA and CDR2 FQGNSA. The CDR3 has 13 amino acids. V was clipped by 0 bases and J by 5 bases, with 5 bases between them. CDR3 residues: CASSLALYQPQHF. The CDR3 nucleotides are TGTGCCAGCAGCTTAGCCCTGTATCAGCCCCAGCATTTT.

This clone was detected only once. The rearrangement joins TRBV11-2 to TRBJ2-1; the D is unclear. CDR1 is SGHAT and CDR2 is FQNNGV in the germline V gene. The V end was cut by 0 bases, the J end by 2 bases, with 14 bases between. CDR3 size: 17 residues. CDR3 sequence reads: CASSLDIEDPPYNEQFF. In DNA, the CDR3 is TGTGCCAGCAGCTTAGATATCGAGGATCCCCCCTACAATGAGCAGTTCTTC. Based on the CDR3 plus reference TRBV11-2 and TRBJ2-1, the full variable domain is EAGVAQSPRYKIIEKRQSVAFWCNPISGHATLYWYQQILGQGPKLLIQFQNNGVVDDSQLPKDRFSAERLKGVDSTLKIQPAKLEDSAVYLCASSLDIEDPPYNEQFFGPGTRLTVL.

The genes are TRBV4-1 and TRBJ1-1, with a tentative D call TRBD1 (5 bases). The V and J ends lost 1 base and 1 base respectively, with 13 bases between them. The germline V gene encodes CDR1 MGHRA and CDR2 YSYEKL. The CDR3 covers 16 residues. CDR3 residues: CASSQVWDRQNTEAFF. CDR3 nucleotides: TGCGCCAGCAGCCAAGTATGGGACCGGCAGAACACTGAAGCTTTCTTT.

V gene TRBV4-1 combines with J gene TRBJ2-3, with TRBD2 matching over 9 bases. With 1 base clipped from V and 7 bases from J, the junction kept 6 bases outside the gene matches. The germline V gene encodes CDR1 MGHRA and CDR2 YSYEKL. This CDR3 comprises 15 residues. DNA for the CDR3: TGCGCCAGCAGCCAAGGGGGTACTAGCGGGTATACGCAGTATTTT. It specifies CASSQGGTSGYTQYF.

The chain recombines TRBV9 with TRBJ1-2; the D gene is possibly TRBD1 (6 bases). CDR3 size: 14 residues. CDR1 is SGDLS and CDR2 is YYNGEE in the germline V gene. Trimming removed 6 bases from V and 5 bases from J, with 17 bases in between. The CDR3 loop is CASTPGGGDYGYTF. The CDR3 DNA is TGTGCCAGCACCCCGGGGGGGGGCGATTATGGCTACACCTTC.

About this clone: A far bigger clonotype differs at one base, so this is likely a read error. Because the CDR3 is missing its conserved closing phenylalanine or tryptophan, this is likely a read error. The chain couples TRBV7-9 to TRBJ1-1, with D unclear. The CDR3 contains 16 residues. Trimming removed 5 bases from V and 1 base from J, with 17 bases in between. The V gene's germline CDR1 is SEHNR and CDR2 FQNEAQ (reference sequence). This CDR3 reads CASSGRIVATNTEAFS. The CDR3 DNA is TGTGCCAGCAGCGGCAGGATTGTAGCTACGAACACTGAAGCTTTCTCT.

The rearrangement joins TRBV2 to TRBJ2-7, with 7 bases lining up with TRBD1. This CDR3 comprises 14 residues. CDR1 is SNHLY and CDR2 is FYNNEI in the germline V gene. The V segment lost 6 bases and the J segment 3 bases; nucleotides outside the gene matches: 8. The CDR3 nucleotides are TGTGCCAGCAGAGTGACAGGGACCGACTACGAGCAGTACTTC. Translation gives CASRVTGTDYEQYF.

This clone was observed a few times. The rearrangement links TRBV6-1 to TRBJ1-2; a weak D match, TRBD1 (6 bases). V gave up 4 bases and J gave up 8 bases, with 14 bases separating them. CDR1 and CDR2 from the germline V gene are MNHNS and SASEGT. The CDR3 has 13 residues. The chain's CDR3 is CASSATGKGGYTF. In nucleotides, the CDR3 is TGTGCCAGCAGTGCTACAGGGAAGGGAGGCTACACCTTC.

The chain has TRBV5-1 and TRBJ1-4; D remains unclear. This CDR3 region has 14 residues. From germline, CDR1 is SGHRS and CDR2 YFSETQ. The ends were cut back, 0 bases at V and 4 bases at J, with 7 bases in the middle. CDR3 nucleotides: TGCGCCAGCAGCTTGGGACACAATAATGAAAAACTGTTTTTT. Protein product: CASSLGHNNEKLFF.

This clone was detected a few times. The chain uses TRBV27 and TRBJ2-7; D uncertain. The CDR3 totals 13 residues. Germline loops: CDR1 MNHEY, CDR2 SMNVEV (reference sequence). V was shortened by 1 base and J by 3 bases, with 7 bases between the two germline ends. The CDR3 loop reads CASSLWPGYEQYF. The CDR3, as DNA: TGTGCCAGCAGTTTATGGCCTGGCTACGAGCAGTACTTC.

This clone was observed a single time. The chain links TRBV9 to TRBJ2-7, with D unresolved. The CDR3 has 14 residues. Trimming took 0 bases from V and 4 from J, leaving 11 bases between them. Germline-derived CDR1 and CDR2 are SGDLS and YYNGEE. Here the CDR3 reads CASSVVDSPYEQYF. CDR3 sequence (DNA): TGTGCCAGCAGCGTAGTGGATAGCCCTTACGAGCAGTACTTC.

The genes are TRBV7-8 and TRBJ2-1, with D uncertain. The CDR3 is 16 residues long. The V gene's germline CDR1 is SGHVS and CDR2 FQNEAQ. V dropped 1 base and J dropped 0 bases, with 10 bases sitting between them. CDR3 coding DNA: TGTGCCAGCAGCTTAGACCTGCGAAGCTCCTACAATGAGCAGTTCTTC. Residues: CASSLDLRSSYNEQFF.

V and J are TRBV27 and TRBJ1-5, with D uncertain. This CDR3 region has 14 residues. CDR1 and CDR2 (germline): MNHEY, SMNVEV (reference sequence). Trimming took 6 bases from V and 0 from J, leaving 9 bases between them. CDR3 amino acids: CASSRAYSNQPQHF. The CDR3 DNA reads as TGTGCCAGCAGCCGCGCCTATAGCAATCAGCCCCAGCATTTT.

This clone has just one count. The chain has TRBV5-6 and TRBJ2-7; either TRBD1 or TRBD2 may supply D (5 bases each). Trimming left V 2 bases short and J 3 bases short, with 9 bases between. CDR1 is SGHDT and CDR2 is YYEEEE in the germline V gene. This CDR3 is 13 amino acids long. The CDR3, as DNA: TGTGCCAGCAGCTTTGGGACCAACTACGAGCAGTACTTC. Protein product: CASSFGTNYEQYF.

The V and J genes are TRBV28 and TRBJ1-3; D unclear. Germline CDR1 is MDHEN and CDR2 is SYDVKM. V lost 5 bases, J lost 0 bases, and 11 bases lay in between. This CDR3 spans 15 amino acids. CDR3 in amino acids: CASSPPVGSGNTIYF. CDR3 sequence (DNA): TGTGCCAGCAGTCCCCCCGTAGGCTCTGGAAACACCATATATTTT.

The chain joins TRBV10-3 to TRBJ2-5; D is undetermined. TRBJ2-7 matches the DNA end more closely, so the J call is doubtful. CDR1 and CDR2 from the germline V gene are ENHRY and SYGVKD. The CDR3 spans 14 residues. The CDR3 region has the DNA TGTGCCATCTCGAGAGCCGACTCTTACTACGAGCAGTACTTC. This sequence encodes CAISRADSYYEQYF.

The chain links TRBV6-5 to TRBJ1-6; 9 positions agree with TRBD1. The CDR3 has 16 amino acids. V was clipped by 0 bases and J by 9 bases; unmatched bases: 6. Germline CDR1 and CDR2: MNHEY and SVGAGI. The CDR3 sequence: CASSYSFGDRASPLHF. DNA of the CDR3: TGTGCCAGCAGTTACTCGTTCGGGGACAGGGCTTCACCCCTCCACTTT.

Concerning this clone: Other DNA sequences within the sample encode an identical CDR3. The chain joins TRBV27 to TRBJ2-7, with D hard to call. Trimming removed 6 bases at V and 3 bases at J, with 9 bases between. This CDR3 is 12 amino acids long. Germline CDR1 MNHEY, CDR2 SMNVEV (reference sequence). The DNA of the CDR3 is TGTGCCAGCAGCCCGAACAGCTACGAGCAGTACTTC. This translates into CASSPNSYEQYF.